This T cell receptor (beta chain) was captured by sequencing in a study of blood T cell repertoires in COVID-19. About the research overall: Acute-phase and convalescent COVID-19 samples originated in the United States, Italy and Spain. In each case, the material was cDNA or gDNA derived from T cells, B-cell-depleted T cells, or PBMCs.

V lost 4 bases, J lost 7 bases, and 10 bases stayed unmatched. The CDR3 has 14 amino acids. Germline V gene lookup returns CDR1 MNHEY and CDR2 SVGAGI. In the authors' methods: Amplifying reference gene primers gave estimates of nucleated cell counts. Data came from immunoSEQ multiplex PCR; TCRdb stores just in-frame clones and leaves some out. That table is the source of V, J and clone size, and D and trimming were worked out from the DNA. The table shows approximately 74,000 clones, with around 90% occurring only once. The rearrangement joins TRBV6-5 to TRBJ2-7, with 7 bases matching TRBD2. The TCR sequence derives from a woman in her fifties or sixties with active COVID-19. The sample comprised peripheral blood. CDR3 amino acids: CASSSSGTMGEQYF. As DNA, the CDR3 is TGTGCCAGCAGTTCAAGCGGGACGATGGGGGAGCAGTACTTC.